Below, one T cell receptor (beta chain) is given with its context. Antigen specificity is unknown. The data derive from a study of T cell responses to AZD1222 COVID-19 vaccine. General study findings and limits: Spike-wide coverage was observed for vaccine-associated CD4 TCRs, with dominant responses at 160-218 and 743-854. Possibly, clonal diversity was underestimated; donors were largely white British and included more females. It was only six AZD1222 recipients who were seropositive at baseline.

Data came from immunoSEQ multiplex PCR; TCRdb stores just in-frame clones and leaves some out. The table includes over 200,000 clones, less than 95% detected once. The CDR3 runs 16 residues. Germline V CDR1 and CDR2: WSHSY, SAAADI. V was cut by 4 bases and J by 0 bases, with 14 bases left in between. The receptor was derived from an adult who received the MenACWY meningococcal vaccine as a control. The rearrangement links TRBV10-2 to TRBJ2-3; D tentatively fits TRBD1 or TRBD2 (6 bases each). Material: peripheral blood, obtained 28 days after the second dose of the MenACWY control vaccine. Here the CDR3 reads CASSGEGGLSTDTQYF. The CDR3 nucleotides are TGCGCCAGCAGTGGTGAGGGGGGCCTAAGCACAGATACGCAGTATTTT.